The rows below give T cell receptor beta chains drawn from one sample of a study of blood T cell repertoires in COVID-19. TCRdb's copy holds only in-frame clones and misses some; the assay was immunoSEQ multiplex PCR. The table records a few hundred thousand clones, about four fifths of them present only once. Sequencing was performed on peripheral blood. The receptors come from a woman aged 80 or over with acute or convalescent COVID-19. Both conserved end residues are part of each CDR3. D genes are given only for firm matches. Clone size is not always given. Where it is, it says once, few, many or a class for expanded clones.

TRBV2	TRBJ1-3	.	.	TGTGCCAGCAGCGGCCCCGGGACATCTTTTCCTGGAAACACCATATATTTT	CASSGPGTSFPGNTIYF
TRBV5-6	TRBJ2-3	.	.	TGTGCCAGCAGCTTGAGGGGCCTTTGGAATACAGATACGCAGTATTTT	CASSLRGLWNTDTQYF
TRBV15	TRBJ2-3	.	TRBD2	TGTGCCACCAGCAGGGGGGGGACTAGCGGGACGACAGATACGCAGTATTTT	CATSRGGTSGTTDTQYF
TRBV10-1	TRBJ2-1	.	TRBD2	TGCGCCAGCAGCCCGGGACTAGCGGGCCGATCCCCCTACAATGAGCAGTTCTTC	CASSPGLAGRSPYNEQFF
TRBV6-2/TRBV6-3	TRBJ2-3	.	TRBD2	TGTGCCAGCAGCCGAGCCCTAGCGGGGGTGCCAGATACGCAGTATTTT	CASSRALAGVPDTQYF
TRBV5-1	TRBJ2-1	.	.	TGCGCCAGCAGCTTGGCAAAGCTAGGTCCTTCGTTCTTC	CASSLAKLGPSFF
TRBV6-4	TRBJ2-7	.	TRBD2	TGTGCCAGCAGTGAAGAGTGGGGAGCGGGGATCCAAAGCTCCTACGAGCAGTACTTC	CASSEEWGAGIQSSYEQYF
TRBV30	TRBJ2-2	.	.	TGTGCCTGGAGTGTACTAGGACTAAACACCGGGGAGCTGTTTTTT	CAWSVLGLNTGELFF
TRBV5-1	TRBJ2-5	once	TRBD1	TGCGCCAGCAGCACGGGACAGGGAAGGGGTTTGGAGACCCAGTACTTC	CASSTGQGRGLETQYF
TRBV30	TRBJ1-2	.	.	TGTGCCTGGGGGGGACTCGGCGGCTACACCTTC	CAWGGLGGYTF
TRBV7-8	TRBJ2-7	.	.	TGTGCCAGCAGCTACGAGGGTTCCTACGAGCAGTACTTC	CASSYEGSYEQYF
TRBV3-1/TRBV3-2	TRBJ2-1	.	TRBD2	TGTGCCAGCAGCCAGGGCAGCGGGATCGGGGATGAGCAGTTCTTC	CASSQGSGIGDEQFF
TRBV28	TRBJ1-5	.	TRBD1	TGTGCCAGCAGCGGGACAGGGGAACCTCAGCCCCAGCATTTT	CASSGTGEPQPQHF
TRBV6-5	TRBJ1-1	.	.	TGTGCCTCCAAAGCGGGGGCAGGGTCGGGCACTGAAGCTTTCTTT	CASKAGAGSGTEAFF
TRBV30	TRBJ2-6	once	.	TGTGCCTGGATTGCAGGGTCTGGTGCCAACGTCCTGACTTTC	CAWIAGSGANVLTF
TRBV6-5	TRBJ1-5	few	.	TGTGCCAGCAGTTCCCCGGGGGGTCGAAGCAATCAGCCCCAGCATTTT	CASSSPGGRSNQPQHF
TRBV6-5	TRBJ2-3	.	.	TGTGCCAGCAGTTACATGGCGGGCACAGATACGCAGTATTTT	CASSYMAGTDTQYF
TRBV28	TRBJ2-1	.	.	TGTGCCAGCAGTTTCTCGGCGGGATATGTGGACAATGAGCAGTTCTTC	CASSFSAGYVDNEQFF
TRBV5-1	TRBJ2-7	few	.	TGCGCCAGCAGCCAATTGGGCCCCTCCGAGCAGTACTTC	CASSQLGPSEQYF
TRBV9	TRBJ1-2	few	TRBD1	TGTGCCAGCAGCGCAGGCCTAGGGGGCCGTTTCTATGGCTACACCTTC	CASSAGLGGRFYGYTF
TRBV7-7	TRBJ2-3	.	TRBD1	TGTGCTAGCAGCCCTATGGGACAGGGATCAGATACGCAGTATTTT	CASSPMGQGSDTQYF
TRBV4-1	TRBJ1-5	.	.	TGCGCCAGCAGCCAAGATGCAGGGCGAATCAATCAGCCCCAGCATTTT	CASSQDAGRINQPQHF
TRBV29-1	TRBJ2-7	.	TRBD2	TGCAGCGTGGACACTAGCGGAAGCTCCTACGAGCAGTACTTC	CSVDTSGSSYEQYF
TRBV19	TRBJ2-1	.	TRBD1	TGTGCCAGTAGTGGGACAGATCAGGGGGTCTCAGCTTTTCCTTACAATGAGCAGTTCTTC	CASSGTDQGVSAFPYNEQFF
TRBV5-1	TRBJ1-3	.	TRBD1	TGCGCCAGCAGCCCGGACAGGCGCCTCTCTGGAAACACCATATATTTT	CASSPDRRLSGNTIYF
TRBV5-1	TRBJ1-4	.	TRBD1	TGCGCCAGCAGCTTAACAGGGGGTAATGAAAAACTGTTTTTT	CASSLTGGNEKLFF
TRBV4-3	TRBJ2-2	once	TRBD2	TGCGCCAGCAGGTCCATGTTGGGACTAGCGGGGGGGCGCACCGGGGAGCTGTTTTTT	CASRSMLGLAGGRTGELFF
TRBV5-6	TRBJ2-2	.	.	TGTGCCAGCAGCTGGGAGGCACTATACACCGGGGAGCTGTTTTTT	CASSWEALYTGELFF
TRBV7-3	TRBJ1-2	once	TRBD1	TGTGCCAGCAGCTTACAGACAGGGGATGGCTACACCTTC	CASSLQTGDGYTF
TRBV19	TRBJ1-1	few	.	TGTGCCAGTAGTATCCCCACTTTGAACACTGAAGCTTTCTTT	CASSIPTLNTEAFF
TRBV5-6	TRBJ2-1	.	.	TGTGCCAGCAGCCCTTGGGGCGACAATGAGCAGTTCTTC	CASSPWGDNEQFF
TRBV19	TRBJ1-3	.	.	TGTGCCAGTAGAGGAGGCGTCTCTGGAAACACCATATATTTT	CASRGGVSGNTIYF
TRBV28	TRBJ2-1	.	.	TGTGCCAGCAGCTTTTGGGGCGGCCCGAGCTCCTACAATGAGCAGTTCTTC	CASSFWGGPSSYNEQFF
TRBV2	TRBJ2-7	.	.	TGTGCCAGCAGTTTTTGGACTGGGGGGTCCTACGAGCAGTACTTC	CASSFWTGGSYEQYF
TRBV19	TRBJ1-4	.	.	TGTGCCAGTAGTGTCAGGGCTGCAACTAATGAAAAACTGTTTTTT	CASSVRAATNEKLFF
TRBV7-2	TRBJ1-1	few	TRBD1	TGTGCCAGCAGCGGACAGGGGATGAACACTGAAGCTTTCTTT	CASSGQGMNTEAFF
TRBV2	TRBJ1-6	.	.	TGTGCCGGAAGGACAGCTTCTAATTCACCCCTCCACTTT	CAGRTASNSPLHF
TRBV4-2	TRBJ2-3	.	.	TGTGCCAGCAGCCAAGGCGGGGAGAATACGCAGTATTTT	CASSQGGENTQYF
TRBV7-9	TRBJ2-7	once	TRBD2	TGTGCCAGCAGCTTAGGACTAGCGGGGTCCTACGAGCAGTACTTC	CASSLGLAGSYEQYF
TRBV5-8	TRBJ2-5	.	TRBD2	TGTGCCAGCAGCTTGGGGCTAGCGGGGGGAAACCAAGAGACCCAGTACTTC	CASSLGLAGGNQETQYF